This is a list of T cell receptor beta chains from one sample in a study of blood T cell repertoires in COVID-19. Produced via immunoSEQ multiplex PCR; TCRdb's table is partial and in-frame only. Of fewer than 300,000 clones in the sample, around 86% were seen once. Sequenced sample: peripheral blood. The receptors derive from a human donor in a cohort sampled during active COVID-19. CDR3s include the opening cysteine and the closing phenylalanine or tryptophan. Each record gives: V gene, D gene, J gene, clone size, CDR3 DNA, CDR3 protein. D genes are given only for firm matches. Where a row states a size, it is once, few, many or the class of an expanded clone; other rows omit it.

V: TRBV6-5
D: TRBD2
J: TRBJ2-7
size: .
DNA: TGTGCCAGCAAGCCGGGGGCTAGCGGGAGAGGTGAGCAGTACTTC
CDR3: CASKPGASGRGEQYF

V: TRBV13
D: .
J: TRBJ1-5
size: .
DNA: TGTGCCAGCAGCCTCGCCGGGGCGGGAAGGAGCAATCAGCCCCAGCATTTT
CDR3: CASSLAGAGRSNQPQHF

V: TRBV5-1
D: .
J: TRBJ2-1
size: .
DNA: TGCGCCAGCAGCTCGAGGGGGTACTTCGATGAGCAGTTCTTC
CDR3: CASSSRGYFDEQFF

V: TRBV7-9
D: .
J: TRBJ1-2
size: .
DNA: TGTGCCAGCAGCTTATCCCTTAACTATGGCTACACCTTC
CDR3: CASSLSLNYGYTF

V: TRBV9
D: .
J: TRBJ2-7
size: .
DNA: TGTGCCAGCAGCGTAGATGGCACATTCACCTACGAGCAGTACTTC
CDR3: CASSVDGTFTYEQYF

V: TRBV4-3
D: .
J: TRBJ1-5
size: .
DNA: TGCGCCAGCAGCCAAGATCGGACAGTAAATCAGCCCCAGCATTTT
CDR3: CASSQDRTVNQPQHF

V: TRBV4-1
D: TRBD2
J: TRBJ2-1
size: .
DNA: TGCGCCAGCACGTATAGCGGGAACTCCTACAATGAGCAGTTCTTC
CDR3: CASTYSGNSYNEQFF

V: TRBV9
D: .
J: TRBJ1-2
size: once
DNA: TGTGCCAGCAGCGTAGATCCGGGGGGCTATGGCTACACCTTC
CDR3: CASSVDPGGYGYTF

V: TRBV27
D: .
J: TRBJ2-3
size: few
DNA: TGTGCCAGCAGTTTATTCTCTACCTTCGCAGATACGCAGTATTTT
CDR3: CASSLFSTFADTQYF

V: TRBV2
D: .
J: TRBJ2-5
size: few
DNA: TGTGCCAGCAGTCCCAGTAGGGGCTTTCAAGAGACCCAGTACTTC
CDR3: CASSPSRGFQETQYF

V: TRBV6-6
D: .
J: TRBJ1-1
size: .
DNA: TGTGCCAGCAGTTACTCGAGTATGGGGGGAACTGAAGCTTTCTTT
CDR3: CASSYSSMGGTEAFF

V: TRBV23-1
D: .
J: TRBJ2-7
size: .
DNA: TGCGCCAGCAGTCCTACTCAGTACCGGAGCGAGCAGTACTTC
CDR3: CASSPTQYRSEQYF

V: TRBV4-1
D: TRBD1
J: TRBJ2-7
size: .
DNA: TGCGCCAGCAGCCAAGGACAGGGTGGCGACGAGCAGTACTTC
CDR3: CASSQGQGGDEQYF

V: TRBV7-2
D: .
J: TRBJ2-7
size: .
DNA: TGTGCCAGCAGCGCCCGATCCGGGGAGTACGAGCAGTACTTC
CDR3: CASSARSGEYEQYF

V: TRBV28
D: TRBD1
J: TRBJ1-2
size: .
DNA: TGTGCCAGCCGGACAGGGGGCTATATGGGCGGTGGCTACACCTTC
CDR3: CASRTGGYMGGGYTF

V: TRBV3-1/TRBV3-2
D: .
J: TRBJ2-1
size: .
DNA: TGTGCCAGCAGCCCCCCCCTTACCTACAATGAGCAGTTCTTC
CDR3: CASSPPLTYNEQFF

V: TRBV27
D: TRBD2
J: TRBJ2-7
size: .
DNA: TGTGCCAGCAGTCCCCCGTGGCGGGGGTTCAACGAGCAGTACTTC
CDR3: CASSPPWRGFNEQYF

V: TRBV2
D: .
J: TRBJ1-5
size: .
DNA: TGTGCCAGCAGTGAAGGGGGGCCCAATCAGCCCCAGCATTTT
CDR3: CASSEGGPNQPQHF

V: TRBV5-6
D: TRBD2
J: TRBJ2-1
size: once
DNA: TGTGCCAGCAGCTTGGCGTGGACTAGCGGGAGGACATACAATGAGCAGTTCTTC
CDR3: CASSLAWTSGRTYNEQFF

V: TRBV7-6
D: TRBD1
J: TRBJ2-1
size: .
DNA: TGTGCCAGCAGCCGGTCCGGACAGGGCACAAATGAGCAGTTCTTC
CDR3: CASSRSGQGTNEQFF

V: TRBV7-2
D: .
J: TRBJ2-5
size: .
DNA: TGTGCCAGTAATCAGGGGAGTAGTCGGGAGACCCAGTACTTC
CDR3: CASNQGSSRETQYF

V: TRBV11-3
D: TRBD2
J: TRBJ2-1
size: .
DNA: TGTGCCAGCACCAGAGCGGGGAACAATGAGCAGTTCTTC
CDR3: CASTRAGNNEQFF

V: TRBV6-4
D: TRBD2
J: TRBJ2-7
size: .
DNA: TGTGCCAGCAGTGACTCTGCGAGCGGGAGGTACTCCGAGCAGTACTTC
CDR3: CASSDSASGRYSEQYF

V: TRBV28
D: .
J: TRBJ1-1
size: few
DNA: TGTGCCAGCATGGACAGCGGAGCCCAAGCTTTCTTT
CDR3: CASMDSGAQAFF

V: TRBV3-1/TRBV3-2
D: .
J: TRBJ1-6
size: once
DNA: TGTGCCAGCAGCCAAGTCTTGGGGGGAAGTTCACCCCTCCACTTT
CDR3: CASSQVLGGSSPLHF

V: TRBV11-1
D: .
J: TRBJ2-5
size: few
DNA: TGTGCCAGCAGCCCCCGGGGTAGGGCCGAGGAGTACTTC
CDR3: CASSPRGRAEEYF

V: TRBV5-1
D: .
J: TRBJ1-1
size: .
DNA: TGCGCCAGCAGCTTTGGTTCGGCCGGGGGAACTGAAGCTTTCTTT
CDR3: CASSFGSAGGTEAFF

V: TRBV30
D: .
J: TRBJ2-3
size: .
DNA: TGTGCCTGGAGTCCCATGGCGGCAGATACGCAGTATTTT
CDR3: CAWSPMAADTQYF

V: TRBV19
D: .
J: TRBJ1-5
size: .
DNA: TGTGCCAGCGGCGGCCCGGGGCCCCAGCATTTT
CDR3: CASGGPGPQHF

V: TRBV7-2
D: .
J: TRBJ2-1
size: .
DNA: TGTGCCAGCAGCTTCGTCACAGTAGGAAATGAGCAGTTCTTC
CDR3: CASSFVTVGNEQFF

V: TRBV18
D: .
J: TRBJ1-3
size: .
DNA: TGTGCCAGCTCACCATCCAGGGGTGGAAACACCATATATTTT
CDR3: CASSPSRGGNTIYF

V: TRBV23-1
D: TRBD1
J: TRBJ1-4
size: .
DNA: TGCGCCAGCAGTCCGAAAGGCCGCGTAGGGACAGCGATCGAAAAACTGTTTTTT
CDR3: CASSPKGRVGTAIEKLFF

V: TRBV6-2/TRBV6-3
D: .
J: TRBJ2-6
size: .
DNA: TGTGCCAGCAGTAAAGACAGCCCTGGGGGGGCCAACGTCCTGACTTTC
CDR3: CASSKDSPGGANVLTF

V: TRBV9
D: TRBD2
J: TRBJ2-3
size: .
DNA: TGTGCCAGCAGCGTACCAGACCTAGCGGGAGGGCCGGATACGCAGTATTTT
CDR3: CASSVPDLAGGPDTQYF

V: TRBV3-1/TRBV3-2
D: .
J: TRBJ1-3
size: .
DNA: TGTGCCAGCAGCCAAGGACTCTCTGGAAACACCATATATTTT
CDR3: CASSQGLSGNTIYF

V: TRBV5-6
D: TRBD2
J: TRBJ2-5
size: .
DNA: TGTGCCAGCAGCTCTCGGACTAGCGGGGCCCAAGAGACCCAGTACTTC
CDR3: CASSSRTSGAQETQYF

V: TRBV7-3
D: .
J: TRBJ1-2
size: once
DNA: TGTGCCAGCAGCTTAGGCCCCCAGGCCCGTGGCTACACCTTC
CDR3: CASSLGPQARGYTF

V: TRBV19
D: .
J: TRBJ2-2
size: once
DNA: TGTGCCAGTAGGCTAACTACGAACACCGGGGAGCTGTTTTTT
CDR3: CASRLTTNTGELFF

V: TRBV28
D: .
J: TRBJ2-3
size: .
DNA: TGTGCCAGCTCGCGGGGAACCCTGACAGATACGCAGTATTTT
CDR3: CASSRGTLTDTQYF

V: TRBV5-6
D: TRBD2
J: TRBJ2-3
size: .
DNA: TGTGCCAGCAGCCGTCCCGGACTAGCGGGCACAGATACGCAGTATTTT
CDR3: CASSRPGLAGTDTQYF

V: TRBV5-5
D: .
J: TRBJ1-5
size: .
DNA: TGTGCCAGCAGCTTGGTGACGGGGGGTCGGCCCCAGCATTTT
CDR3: CASSLVTGGRPQHF

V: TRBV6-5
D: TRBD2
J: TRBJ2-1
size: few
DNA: TGTGCCAGCAGTTACGGGACTAGCGGTTACAATGAGCAGTTCTTC
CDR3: CASSYGTSGYNEQFF

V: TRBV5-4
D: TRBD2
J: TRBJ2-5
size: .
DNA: TGTGCCAGCAGCCATACTAGCGGGAGGCCCGGGACCCAGTACTTC
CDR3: CASSHTSGRPGTQYF

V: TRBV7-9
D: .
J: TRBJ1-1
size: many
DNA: TGTGCCAGCAGATTACAGGAGGGGACTGAAGCTTTCTTT
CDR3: CASRLQEGTEAFF

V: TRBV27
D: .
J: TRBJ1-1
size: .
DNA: TGTGCCAGCAGTTTATTAGCGAACACTGAAGCTTTCTTT
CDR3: CASSLLANTEAFF

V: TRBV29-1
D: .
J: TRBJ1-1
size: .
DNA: TGCAGCTCCCGGGCCGGGGGCACTGAAGCTTTCTTT
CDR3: CSSRAGGTEAFF

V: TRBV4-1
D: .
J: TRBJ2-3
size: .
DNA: TGCGCCAGCAGCCAGGGAGCAGGTGCCACAGATACGCAGTATTTT
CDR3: CASSQGAGATDTQYF

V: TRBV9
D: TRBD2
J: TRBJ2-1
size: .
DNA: TGTGCCAGCAGCGTAGAATTGGGCGGAAGCGGGAGAGCGAGTGAGCAGTTCTTC
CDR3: CASSVELGGSGRASEQFF

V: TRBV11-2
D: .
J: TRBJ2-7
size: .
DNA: TGTGCCAGCAGCTTAGACGCCTACGAGCAGTACTTC
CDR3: CASSLDAYEQYF

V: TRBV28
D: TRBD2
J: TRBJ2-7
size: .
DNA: TGTGCCAGCAGTATCCCTAGCGGACCCTACGAGCAGTACTTC
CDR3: CASSIPSGPYEQYF

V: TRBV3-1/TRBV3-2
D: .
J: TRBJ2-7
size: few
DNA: TGTGCCAGCAGCTACTCACGAGACGAGCAGTACTTC
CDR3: CASSYSRDEQYF

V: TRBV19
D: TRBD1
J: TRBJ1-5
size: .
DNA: TGTGCCAGTACGGGACAGGGACTTAGCAATCAGCCCCAGCATTTT
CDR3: CASTGQGLSNQPQHF

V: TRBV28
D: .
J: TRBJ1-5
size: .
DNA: TGTGCCAGCAGGCGAGTTCCTGGCAATCAGCCCCAGCATTTT
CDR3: CASRRVPGNQPQHF

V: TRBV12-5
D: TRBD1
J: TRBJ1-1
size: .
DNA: TGTGCTAGTGGATCCACAGGGGGCGCTTCGGTGGCTTTCTTT
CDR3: CASGSTGGASVAFF

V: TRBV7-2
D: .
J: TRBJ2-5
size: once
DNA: TGTGCCAGCAGCTTAAATGGAGGGGAGACCCAGTACTTC
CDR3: CASSLNGGETQYF